This TCR beta chain came from a study of shared clonotypes between healthy human individuals. Turning to the study itself: Serving as donors were a couple of women and a few men, whose ages spanned 18 to 49. Findings and caveats of the study: In this cohort, only blood was sampled, and tissue repertoires likely differ.

Per germline, CDR1 MNHEY and CDR2 SMNVEV (reference sequence). The CDR3 runs to 14 residues. J was trimmed by 4 bases and V by 5 bases; bases with no gene match: 5. Donors comprised only Caucasian adults living in Nashville, Tennessee. Assay: immunoSEQ multiplex PCR; the TCRdb copy retains only in-frame clones and omits some. The sample consists of about 2.3 million clones, approximately 95% of them appearing once. About this clone itself: Its antigen remains unknown.

This chain joins TRBV27 and TRBJ2-3; 8 bases are shared with TRBD1. This TCR was recovered from a young man in good health. Some clones in this sample may be carry-over from other donors' samples. The sample consisted of naive CD4+ T cells from PBMCs. Specified subset: CD45RA+ positively selected. Here the CDR3 reads CASSRNRGADTQYF. The CDR3 DNA reads TGTGCCAGCAGTCGAAACAGGGGGGCAGATACGCAGTATTTT.